These T cell receptor beta chains were read from a single sample in a study of cytomegalovirus exposure and HLA in healthy donors. TCRdb's copy holds only in-frame clones and misses some; the assay was immunoSEQ multiplex PCR. The data contain some 180,000 clones, about 80% of them singletons. The sample comprised PBMCs. The receptors shown here come from an older woman in good health and CMV-seropositive. CDR3s include the opening cysteine and the closing phenylalanine or tryptophan. D genes are given only for firm matches. Rows give clone size only sometimes, using once, few, many, or a class for an expanded clone.

V	size	J	D	CDR3	DNA
TRBV7-6	-	TRBJ2-3	-	CASSLERGDTQYF	TGTGCCAGCAGCTTAGAAAGAGGAGATACGCAGTATTTT
TRBV28	-	TRBJ1-1	-	CASSLSGSTEAFF	TGTGCCAGCAGTTTATCAGGGTCCACTGAAGCTTTCTTT
TRBV7-2	-	TRBJ2-6	-	CARPVSQGSSGANGLTF	TGTGCCAGGCCAGTTAGCCAGGGTTCATCTGGGGCCAACGGCCTGACTTTC
TRBV7-9	few	TRBJ1-5	-	CASSLGGAYSNQPQHF	TGTGCCAGCAGCCTAGGTGGAGCTTATAGCAATCAGCCCCAGCATTTT
TRBV27	few	TRBJ2-3	-	CASSLLGGRHTDTQYF	TGTGCCAGCAGTTTATTGGGGGGACGACACACGGATACGCAGTATTTT
TRBV28	-	TRBJ2-7	-	CASSDTFSSYEQYF	TGTGCCAGCAGCGACACTTTCAGCTCCTACGAGCAGTACTTC
TRBV6-1	-	TRBJ2-1	TRBD2	CASSEIGSSGPFKDEQFF	TGTGCCAGCAGTGAAATCGGGTCTAGCGGGCCTTTTAAGGATGAGCAGTTCTTC
TRBV4-2	-	TRBJ2-1	-	CASSQVLAGANYNEQFF	TGTGCCAGCAGCCAAGTACTCGCGGGGGCCAACTACAATGAGCAGTTCTTC
TRBV30	-	TRBJ2-4	-	CAWSVVQGNSQYF	TGTGCCTGGAGTGTAGTACAGGGCAACAGTCAGTACTTC
TRBV6-1	-	TRBJ2-1	TRBD2	CASSGGTTYNEQFF	TGTGCCAGCAGTGGCGGGACTACGTACAATGAGCAGTTCTTC
TRBV19	-	TRBJ1-2	-	CASSIEQGRYGYTF	TGTGCCAGTAGTATCGAACAGGGACGGTATGGCTACACCTTC